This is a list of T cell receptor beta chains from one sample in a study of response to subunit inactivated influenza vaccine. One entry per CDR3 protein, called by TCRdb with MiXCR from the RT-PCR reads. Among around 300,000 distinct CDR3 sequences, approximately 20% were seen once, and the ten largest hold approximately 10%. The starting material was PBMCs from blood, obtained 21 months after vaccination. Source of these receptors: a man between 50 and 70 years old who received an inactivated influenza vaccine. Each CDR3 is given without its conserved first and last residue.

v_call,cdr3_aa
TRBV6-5,ASSYGYSYEQY
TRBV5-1,ASKLESGGTGELF
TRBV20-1,SARRDSPLEQY
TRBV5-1,ASGGNSPLH
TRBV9,ASSAGSRWDSPLH
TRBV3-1,ASSRMGDGQPQH
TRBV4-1,ASSQVAALTGNTIY
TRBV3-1,ASSPRLAGGPINIQY
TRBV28,ASSSGTGGSPLH
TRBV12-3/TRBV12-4,ASSSRDRAYEQY
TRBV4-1,ASSPGTSGKHNEQF
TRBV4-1,ASSQEDRGNQPQH
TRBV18,ASSPGGAGEQY
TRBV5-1,ASSSARSGYEQY
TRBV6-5,ASSSLLYGYT
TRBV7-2,ASSSQGLGGNQPQH
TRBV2,ASRSGPKNYGYT
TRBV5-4,ASSLFVKMNEQF
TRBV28,ASSFEDRGHTQY
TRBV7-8,ASSFQRGQVYCYT
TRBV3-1,ASSSSGGGNQPQH
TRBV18,ASSPGGGSYEQY
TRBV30,AWSARDGDRLF
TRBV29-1,SVDDRAYTGELF
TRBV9,ASSVTGQPNSPLH
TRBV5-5,ASRPSLEMNTEAF
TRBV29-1,SVERGRGYEQY